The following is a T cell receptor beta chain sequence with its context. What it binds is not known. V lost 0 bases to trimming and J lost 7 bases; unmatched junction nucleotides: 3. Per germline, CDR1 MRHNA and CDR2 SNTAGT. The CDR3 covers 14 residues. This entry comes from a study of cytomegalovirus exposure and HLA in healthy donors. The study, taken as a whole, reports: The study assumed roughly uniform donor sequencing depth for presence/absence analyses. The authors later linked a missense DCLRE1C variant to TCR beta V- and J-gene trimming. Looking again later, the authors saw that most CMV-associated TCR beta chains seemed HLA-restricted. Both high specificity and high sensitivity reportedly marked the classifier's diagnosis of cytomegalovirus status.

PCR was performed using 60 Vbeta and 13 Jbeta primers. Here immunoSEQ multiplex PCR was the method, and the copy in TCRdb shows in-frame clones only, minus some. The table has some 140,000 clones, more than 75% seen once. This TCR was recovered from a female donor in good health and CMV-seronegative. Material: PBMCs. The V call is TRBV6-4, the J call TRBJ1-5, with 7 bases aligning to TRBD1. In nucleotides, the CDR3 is TGTGCCAGCAGTGACTCGGCAGGGGGACAGCCCCAGCATTTT. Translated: CASSDSAGGQPQHF.